These 24 T cell receptor beta chains were sequenced from one sample in a study of regulatory T cells in long-lasting Graves disease. Construction of the TCR beta libraries employed iRepertoire HTBI primers in conjunction with Arm-PCR of CDR3 regions. TCRdb re-analysed the multiplex PCR reads in MiXCR, keeping a single row per CDR3 protein. The profile shows 400,000 to 500,000 distinct CDR3 sequences, roughly 15% of them singletons. Time point: newly diagnosed GD, antithyroid drugs for less than 3 months. PBMCs were the source of the RNA used for TCR sequencing. Separately, the same data were catalogued under a study of T cells in Graves' hyperthyroidism and ophthalmopathy.

The material was peripheral blood mononuclear cells (PBMCs), obtained at new diagnosis, from a patient treated with antithyroid drugs. Receptors originate from a woman aged 45-60 years with Graves disease.

This clonotype was counted many times. The chain links TRBV28 to TRBJ1-2; possible D gene TRBD1, 5 bases. This CDR3 is built from 12 residues. Germline lookup yields CDR1 MDHEN and CDR2 SYDVKM. V lost 7 bases, J lost 3 bases, and 9 bases lay in between. The CDR3 nucleotides read TGTGCCAGCACCGGGACGGACTATGGCTACACCTTC. It is translated as CASTGTDYGYTF.

Turning to this clonotype: A much larger clone lies a single base off, so this may be a read error. The rearrangement joins TRBV2 to TRBJ2-7; either TRBD1 or TRBD2 may fit D (5 bases each). This CDR3 comprises 13 residues. Germline V lookup: CDR1 SNHLY, CDR2 FYNNEI. For the CDR3, the DNA is TGTGCCAGCAGCGAGGGGAACTCCTACAAGCAGTACTTC. It yields the protein CASSEGNSYKQYF.

At least ten counts were recorded for this clonotype. The CDR3 DNA reads TGTGCCAGCTCACCCCCGACAGGTATGGACCATGGCACTGAAGCTTTCTTT. Residues: CASSPPTGMDHGTEAFF. This rearrangement joins TRBV18 to TRBJ1-1; a weak D match, TRBD1 (6 bases). Trimming took 3 bases from V and 4 from J, leaving 21 bases between them. CDR1 and CDR2 (germline): KGHSH, LQKENI. The length of the CDR3 is 17 residues.

Of note for this clonotype: This could be a read error, since a much larger clone is one nucleotide away. The V gene is TRBV6-2 or TRBV6-3, the J gene TRBJ2-7; no reliable D call. The J call may be mistaken, given a closer DNA end match to TRBJ2-3. This CDR3 is built from 16 residues. From germline, CDR1 is MNHEY and CDR2 SVGEGT. The CDR3 DNA follows: TGTGCCAGCAGTTACTCCCCGTTAGGGATGACAGATACGCAGTATTTT. Its protein product is CASSYSPLGMTDTQYF.

This chain's CDR3 is CASSSGTGGFDEQYF. The CDR3, as DNA: TGCGCCAGCAGCAGCGGGACAGGGGGCTTCGACGAGCAGTACTTC. The V gene is TRBV5-1, the J gene TRBJ2-7; 12 nucleotides align to TRBD1. The CDR3 is made up of 15 amino acids. V dropped 4 bases and J dropped 5; count of bases not matched to a gene: 7. Germline lookup yields CDR1 SGHRS and CDR2 YFSETQ.

At least ten counts were recorded for this clonotype. The chain carries TRBV12-3 or TRBV12-4 and TRBJ2-1; maybe TRBD2 (6 bases). Trimming pared 5 bases from V and 2 bases from J, leaving 19 bases between. This CDR3 is built from 17 residues. The CDR3 spells CASSDTGDWTTYNEQFF. CDR3 sequence (DNA): TGTGCCAGCAGTGACACTGGGGACTGGACCACCTACAATGAGCAGTTCTTC.

This clonotype occurred a few times. The CDR3 is CASSSPRGDMNTEAFF. The CDR3 nucleotides are TGTGCCAGCAGCTCACCGAGAGGGGACATGAACACTGAAGCTTTCTTT. V is TRBV7-6 and J is TRBJ1-1, with a possible D match to TRBD1 (6 bases). CDR1 and CDR2 from the germline V gene are SGHVS and FNYEAQ. Trimming stripped 4 bases from V and 0 bases from J, with 15 bases between. The CDR3 contains 16 residues.

In its sample, this clonotype was seen a few times. V usage is TRBV5-1 and J usage is TRBJ2-5; TRBD2 matches at 7 bases. The germline CDR1 and CDR2 sequences are SGHRS and YFSETQ. This CDR3 is built from 15 residues. V lost 4 bases, J lost 4 bases, and 10 bases stayed unmatched. CDR3 sequence: CASSQNGGGGETQYF. In DNA form, the CDR3 reads TGCGCCAGCAGCCAGAACGGCGGGGGAGGAGAGACCCAGTACTTC.

This clonotype has ten or more counts. V and J are TRBV2 and TRBJ1-3; TRBD1 matches at 7 bases. V gave up 5 bases and J gave up 0 bases; unmatched junction bases: 4. In germline, CDR1 is SNHLY, CDR2 FYNNEI. CDR3 size: 15 residues. CDR3 coding DNA: TGTGCCAGCAGTCCCAGGGGGTCCTCTGGAAACACCATATATTTT. Amino acids: CASSPRGSSGNTIYF.

Comments on this clonotype: At one of its ends the junction is not consistent with the germline gene, which may arise from a read error. The chain has TRBV29-1 and TRBJ1-1; 7 bases match TRBD1. CDR3 length equals 12 residues. Germline CDR1 and CDR2: SQVTM and ANQGSEA. The CDR3 is CSAGTVNTEASF. The CDR3 DNA reads TGCAGCGCCGGGACAGTGAACACTGAAGCTTCCTTT.

This clonotype has at least ten counts. The chain carries TRBV3-1 and TRBJ1-2; no clear D gene. The V end was cut by 4 bases, the J end by 5 bases, with 17 bases between. Germline V gene sequence: CDR1 LGHDT, CDR2 YNNKEL (reference sequence). The CDR3 is 15 residues long. This chain's CDR3 is CASSREAALPYGYTF. CDR3 coding DNA: TGTGCCAGCAGCCGAGAGGCCGCTCTTCCTTATGGCTACACCTTC.

This clonotype was seen ten or more times. V is TRBV7-2 and J is TRBJ2-1, with 12 nucleotides matching TRBD2. TRBJ2-5 matches the DNA end more closely, so the J call is doubtful. The CDR3 consists of 17 residues. CDR1 and CDR2 from the germline V gene are SGHTA and FQGNSA. The CDR3 region is CASSSPPPGLAGETQYF. CDR3 DNA: TGTGCCAGCAGCTCCCCCCCTCCGGGACTAGCGGGAGAGACCCAGTACTTC.

This clonotype has ten or more counts. This rearrangement joins TRBV7-2 to TRBJ2-5; 7 nucleotides line up with TRBD2. Germline V gives CDR1 SGHTA, CDR2 FQGNSA. The J segment lost 2 bases and the V segment lost 3 bases, leaving 6 bases of the junction unmatched. The CDR3 runs to 15 residues. As DNA, the CDR3 is TGTGCCAGCAGCTTTTTTCTAGCGGTTCAAGAGACCCAGTACTTC. Its translation: CASSFFLAVQETQYF.

This clonotype turned up a few times. The chain joins TRBV28 to TRBJ1-6, with 7 bases aligning to TRBD1. There are 15 residues in the CDR3. V lost 4 bases and J lost 8; bases outside the gene matches: 8. CDR1 and CDR2 (germline): MDHEN, SYDVKM. The CDR3 here is CASSSNRGWDSPLHF. The DNA for the CDR3 is TGTGCCAGCAGTTCCAACAGGGGCTGGGATTCACCCCTCCACTTT.

Of note for this clonotype: A far larger clone differs by one base, so this is likely a read error. V and J are TRBV6-2 or TRBV6-3 and TRBJ2-7; TRBD1 matches at 9 bases. This CDR3 has 15 residues. Looked up from germline, CDR1 is MNHEY and CDR2 is SVGEGT. V dropped 6 bases and J dropped 4; count of bases not matched to a gene: 10. The CDR3 nucleotides read TGTGCCAGCAGACCAGCCGGGACAGGGTTTTACGAGCAGTACTTC. Translated, it gives CASRPAGTGFYEQYF.

This clonotype was counted at least ten times. The chain has TRBV12-3 or TRBV12-4 and TRBJ2-5, with 10 nucleotides matching TRBD1. V trimming: 4 bases; J trimming: 5 bases; junction bases outside the gene matches: 4. CDR3 size: 14 residues. CDR3: CASSSTGGVETQYF. The DNA of the CDR3 is TGTGCCAGCAGTTCGACAGGGGGCGTGGAGACCCAGTACTTC.

This chain uses TRBV5-1 with TRBJ2-7; 10 nucleotides agree with TRBD1. From germline, CDR1 is SGHRS and CDR2 YFSETQ. The CDR3 contains 15 residues. The V segment lost 4 bases and the J segment 3 bases; nucleotides outside the gene matches: 7. Written as DNA, the CDR3 is TGCGCCAGCAGCCAACTCCGGGACAGGGGCTACGAGCAGTACTTC. Translated: CASSQLRDRGYEQYF.

The rearrangement joins TRBV7-6 to TRBJ2-3; D gene uncertain. Germline CDR1 reads SGHVS; CDR2 reads FNYEAQ. The CDR3 sequence is 17 residues long. V was cut by 5 bases and J by 2 bases, with 20 bases left in between. The CDR3 region has the DNA TGTGCCAGCAGCACCGACTTTGCCGTCCCCTCCACAGATACGCAGTATTTT. Translation: CASSTDFAVPSTDTQYF.

This clonotype was found a few times. This chain joins TRBV19 and TRBJ2-7, with 12 bases fitting TRBD2. The germline V gene encodes CDR1 LNHDA and CDR2 SQIVND (reference sequence). The V gene end was trimmed by 4 bases and the J gene end by 5 bases; junction bases not matched to a gene: 3. This CDR3 is built from 14 residues. In nucleotides, the CDR3 is TGTGCCAGTAGTACGACTAGCGGGAGTGACGAGCAGTACTTC. Protein: CASSTTSGSDEQYF.

V usage is TRBV30 and J usage is TRBJ1-2; TRBD1 is a possible D gene (6 bases). Trimming cost V 6 bases and J 8 bases, with 16 bases left between them. The V gene's germline CDR1 is GTSNPN and CDR2 SVGIG (reference sequence). The CDR3 is made up of 12 amino acids. The CDR3 loop is CACQGGGHGYTF. The CDR3, as DNA: TGTGCCTGCCAGGGCGGGGGGCACGGCTACACCTTC.

This clonotype came up many times. CDR3 in amino acids: CASSPSAGRSGNTIYF. CDR3 DNA sequence: TGTGCCAGTAGCCCGAGCGCGGGTCGTTCTGGAAACACCATATATTTT. The rearrangement links TRBV19 to TRBJ1-3; D not certain. Germline loops: CDR1 LNHDA, CDR2 SQIVND (reference sequence). Trimming shortened V by 6 bases and J by 1 base, and 16 bases separated the two germline ends. CDR3 size: 16 residues.

This clonotype has ten or more counts. This chain links TRBV10-3 with TRBJ2-1, with a weak D call TRBD2 (5 bases). Germline V gene data show CDR1 as ENHRY and CDR2 as SYGVKD. V shed 6 bases and J shed 5 bases, with 11 bases lying between them. The CDR3 covers 13 residues. This CDR3 is CAISKDLDNEQFF. The CDR3 DNA follows: TGTGCCATCAGCAAGGACTTGGACAATGAGCAGTTCTTC.

In this sample, this clonotype turned up a few times. The rearrangement uses TRBV5-1 and TRBJ2-7, with D unresolved. The CDR3 length is 14 residues. Trimming left V 0 bases short and J 2 bases short, with 9 bases between. Germline V lookup: CDR1 SGHRS, CDR2 YFSETQ. The CDR3 sequence is CASSLGAPTYEQYF. For the CDR3, the DNA is TGCGCCAGCAGCTTGGGGGCCCCGACCTACGAGCAGTACTTC. The entire variable domain, with the rest obtained from reference TRBV5-1 and TRBJ2-7, is as follows: KAGVTQTPRYLIKTRGQQVTLSCSPISGHRSVSWYQQTPGQGLQFLFEYFSETQRNKGNFPGRFSGRQFSNSRSEMNVSTLELGDSALYLCASSLGAPTYEQYFGPGTRLTVT.

This clonotype was found many times. J is TRBJ1-1 and V is TRBV5-5; D is ambiguous. V lost 2 bases to trimming and J lost 5 bases, with 7 bases between them. CDR1 and CDR2 from the germline V gene are SGHKS and YYEKEE (reference sequence). CDR3 size: 12 residues. CDR3 protein: CASSLVITEAFF. The CDR3 coding sequence is TGTGCCAGCAGCTTAGTGATTACTGAAGCTTTCTTT.